Given below is one T cell receptor (beta chain) in context. This table comes from immunoSEQ multiplex PCR, and its TCRdb copy is limited to in-frame clones, with some not included. The sample lists a few hundred thousand clones, 85% to 90% occurring once. V was cut by 5 bases and J by 8 bases, with 20 bases left in between. Germline CDR1 reads MDHEN; CDR2 reads SYDVKM. The length of the CDR3 is 15 residues. The entry originates in a study of blood T cell repertoires in COVID-19. This rearrangement joins TRBV28 to TRBJ2-3; D is possibly TRBD2 (6 bases). Sequenced: peripheral blood. This receptor was taken from an older man with acute or convalescent COVID-19. This chain's CDR3 is CASSAPRRTGGTQYF. DNA of the CDR3: TGTGCCAGCAGTGCCCCACGGCGGACCGGGGGTACGCAGTATTTT.